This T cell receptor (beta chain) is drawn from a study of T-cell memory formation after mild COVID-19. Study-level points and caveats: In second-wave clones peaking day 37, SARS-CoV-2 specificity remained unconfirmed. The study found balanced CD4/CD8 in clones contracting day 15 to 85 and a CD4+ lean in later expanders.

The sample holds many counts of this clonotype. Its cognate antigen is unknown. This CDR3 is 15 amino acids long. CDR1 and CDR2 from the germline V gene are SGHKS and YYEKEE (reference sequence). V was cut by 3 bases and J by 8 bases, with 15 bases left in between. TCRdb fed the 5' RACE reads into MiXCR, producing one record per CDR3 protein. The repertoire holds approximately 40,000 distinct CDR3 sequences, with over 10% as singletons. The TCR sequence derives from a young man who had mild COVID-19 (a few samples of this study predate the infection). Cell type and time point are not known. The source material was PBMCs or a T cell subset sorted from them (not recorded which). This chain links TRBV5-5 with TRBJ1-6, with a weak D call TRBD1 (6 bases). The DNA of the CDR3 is TGTGCCAGCAGCTCCCAGCGTTACAGGGATTCACCCCTCCACTTT. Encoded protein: CASSSQRYRDSPLHF. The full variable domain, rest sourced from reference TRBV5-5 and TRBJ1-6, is DAGVTQSPTHLIKTRGQQVTLRCSPISGHKSVSWYQQVLGQGPQFIFQYYEKEERGRGNFPDRFSARQFPNYSSELNVNALLLGDSALYLCASSSQRYRDSPLHFGNGTRLTVT.